The rows below give T cell receptor beta chains drawn from one sample of a study of technical replicates of blood from several donors. Produced via immunoSEQ multiplex PCR; TCRdb's table is partial and in-frame only. This table has around 93,000 clones, 85% to 95% appearing once. Sequences were obtained from T cells isolated from PBMCs. Receptor source: a human donor in good health. Each CDR3 is given with its conserved first and last residue. D genes are given only for firm matches. Only part of the rows carry a size: once, few, many, or a class if the clone is expanded.

d_call	clone_size	v_call	j_call	cdr3_aa	cdr3_nt
NA	NA	TRBV30	TRBJ2-7	CAWSPFSEQYF	TGTGCCTGGAGTCCGTTTTCCGAGCAGTACTTC
NA	NA	TRBV5-1	TRBJ1-2	CASSLAANYGYTF	TGCGCCAGCAGCTTGGCAGCTAACTATGGCTACACCTTC
NA	NA	TRBV11-2	TRBJ1-2	CASSLYYGVGDYGYTF	TGTGCCAGCAGCTTATACTATGGAGTTGGAGACTATGGCTACACCTTC
NA	NA	TRBV7-9	TRBJ2-3	CASSLVGSGTDTQYF	TGTGCCAGCAGCTTAGTGGGTAGCGGCACAGATACGCAGTATTTT
NA	NA	TRBV5-4	TRBJ2-7	CASSPGILSSYEQYF	TGTGCCAGCAGTCCGGGAATACTTAGCTCCTACGAGCAGTACTTC
NA	NA	TRBV15	TRBJ2-2	CATSRTDTGELFF	TGTGCCACCAGCAGAACGGACACCGGGGAGCTGTTTTTT
TRBD2	NA	TRBV15	TRBJ2-1	CATSSGLAGDEQFF	TGTGCCACCAGCAGTGGCCTAGCGGGCGATGAGCAGTTCTTC
NA	NA	TRBV18	TRBJ1-4	CASSPQRPGANEKLFF	TGTGCCAGCTCACCACAGCGGCCCGGGGCTAATGAAAAACTGTTTTTT
NA	NA	TRBV7-9	TRBJ1-2	CASSLGPIGGGYTF	TGTGCCAGCTCCTTAGGCCCTATCGGGGGTGGCTACACCTTC
TRBD1	NA	TRBV7-2	TRBJ2-7	CASSQTGTGIYEQYF	TGTGCCAGCAGCCAAACCGGGACAGGGATTTACGAGCAGTACTTC
NA	NA	TRBV30	TRBJ2-7	CALGIVSYEQYF	TGTGCCCTCGGGATCGTCTCCTACGAGCAGTACTTC
NA	NA	TRBV11-2	TRBJ2-7	CASSLSRDTYYEQYF	TGTGCCAGCAGCCTTAGTAGGGACACCTACTACGAGCAGTACTTC
NA	NA	TRBV19	TRBJ1-1	CAIATGWSAEAFF	TGTGCCATAGCAACAGGGTGGTCGGCTGAAGCTTTCTTT
TRBD1	NA	TRBV5-1	TRBJ2-7	CASSFTGGANEQYF	TGCGCCAGCAGCTTTACAGGGGGCGCCAACGAGCAGTACTTC
TRBD2	NA	TRBV5-1	TRBJ2-3	CASSAVTSGRRDTQYF	TGCGCCAGCAGCGCCGTTACTAGCGGGAGGCGAGATACGCAGTATTTT
NA	NA	TRBV19	TRBJ2-6	CASISGSSGANVLTF	TGTGCCAGTATCTCGGGGAGCTCTGGGGCCAACGTCCTGACTTTC
NA	NA	TRBV7-9	TRBJ2-2	CASSPGVGLYTGELFF	TGTGCCAGCAGCCCCGGGGTGGGACTTTACACCGGGGAGCTGTTTTTT
NA	NA	TRBV7-9	TRBJ2-7	CASSLARNEQYF	TGTGCCAGCAGCTTAGCGAGGAACGAGCAGTACTTC
TRBD1	NA	TRBV19	TRBJ2-7	CASSHRDSRVEQYF	TGTGCCAGTAGTCACCGGGACAGTAGGGTCGAGCAGTACTTC
NA	NA	TRBV10-2	TRBJ1-1	CASSETRAPTEAFF	TGCGCCAGCAGTGAAACGCGAGCGCCCACTGAAGCTTTCTTT
NA	once	TRBV4-3	TRBJ2-1	CASSQEVLVRDNEQFF	TGCGCCAGCAGCCAAGAAGTATTAGTCAGGGACAATGAGCAGTTCTTC
NA	NA	TRBV5-6	TRBJ2-7	CASSLSLGADGEQYF	TGTGCCAGCAGCTTGTCGTTGGGGGCGGATGGCGAGCAGTACTTC